These 21 T cell receptor beta chains were sequenced from one sample in a study of blood T cell repertoires in COVID-19. Profiling relied on immunoSEQ multiplex PCR, and the TCRdb table lists in-frame clones only, not all of them. Of under 300,000 clones listed, more than 75% are singletons. Source material: peripheral blood. The receptors stem from an older woman with active or convalescent COVID-19.

The chain combines TRBV5-5 with TRBJ2-2; D unclear. This CDR3 spans 11 amino acids. V was cut by 7 bases and J by 7 bases, with 8 bases left in between. Germline values: CDR1 SGHKS, CDR2 YYEKEE (reference sequence). The CDR3 coding sequence is TGTGCCAGCGCAGCGATCGGGGAGCTGTTTTTT. This sequence encodes CASAAIGELFF.

This chain uses TRBV19 with TRBJ2-1; possibly TRBD2 for D (5 bases). In germline, CDR1 is LNHDA, CDR2 SQIVND (reference sequence). This CDR3 has 16 amino acids. Trimming shortened V by 5 bases and J by 1 base, and 15 bases separated the two germline ends. Here the CDR3 reads CASSQTGDTSYNEQFF. The DNA for the CDR3 is TGTGCCAGTAGTCAAACCGGGGATACATCCTACAATGAGCAGTTCTTC.

The chain carries TRBV6-2 or TRBV6-3 and TRBJ1-4; the D is unclear. Per the germline V gene, CDR1 is MNHEY and CDR2 is SVGEGT. Trimming stripped 5 bases from V and 7 bases from J, with 17 bases between. The CDR3 contains 15 residues. DNA for the CDR3: TGTGCCAGCAGTACCGGGAACTACTTTCCTGAAAAACTGTTTTTT. Amino acids: CASSTGNYFPEKLFF.

The chain uses TRBV7-6 and TRBJ1-3; 7 bases agree with TRBD1. The CDR3 totals 14 residues. Per the germline V gene, CDR1 is SGHVS and CDR2 is FNYEAQ. The trim removed 4 bases at V and 2 bases at J, leaving 2 bases unmatched. The CDR3 bases are TGTGCCAGCAGCTCCGACAGGGCTGGAAACACCATATATTTT. It yields the protein CASSSDRAGNTIYF.

The V and J genes are TRBV11-2 and TRBJ1-1, with D perhaps TRBD1 (6 bases). CDR1 and CDR2 from the germline V gene are SGHAT and FQNNGV. The CDR3 loop spans 17 amino acids. V gave up 5 bases and J gave up 1 base, with 20 bases separating them. CDR3 bases: TGTGCCAGCAGCCTGGTACAGGGTTGGGATAAGAACACTGAAGCTTTCTTT. This encodes CASSLVQGWDKNTEAFF.

The V gene is TRBV25-1, the J gene TRBJ1-1, with 7 bases fitting TRBD1. Germline V CDR1 and CDR2: MGHDK, SYGVNS. The CDR3 covers 15 residues. V shed 4 bases, J shed 0 bases, and the junction held 5 bases outside the gene matches. This CDR3 is CASSATGTVNTEAFF. CDR3 DNA: TGTGCCAGCAGTGCAACCGGGACAGTGAACACTGAAGCTTTCTTT.

The chain employs TRBV3-1 (or the pseudogene TRBV3-2) and TRBJ1-2, with a tentative D call TRBD1 (6 bases). CDR1 and CDR2 from the germline V gene are LGHDT and YNNKEL (reference sequence). This CDR3 spans 15 amino acids. The V end was cut by 0 bases, the J end by 2 bases, with 10 bases between. CDR3 sequence (DNA): TGTGCCAGCAGCCAAGAACGACAGGTCAACTATGGCTACACCTTC. It encodes CASSQERQVNYGYTF.

This chain links TRBV9 with TRBJ2-3, with D perhaps TRBD2 (6 bases). This CDR3 has 15 residues. The germline V and J ends were trimmed by 0 bases and 1 base, with 9 bases remaining between them. The germline V gene has CDR1 SGDLS and CDR2 YYNGEE. CDR3 amino acids: CASSVAGGGTDTQYF. The CDR3 DNA follows: TGTGCCAGCAGCGTAGCCGGGGGAGGCACAGATACGCAGTATTTT.

The CDR3 loop reads CATSGTGVNEQFF. As DNA, the CDR3 is TGTGCCACCAGTGGGACAGGGGTGAATGAGCAGTTCTTC. The chain links TRBV24-1 to TRBJ2-1; 9 bases line up with TRBD1. Germline-derived CDR1 and CDR2 are KGHDR and SFDVKD. The CDR3 runs to 13 residues. With 5 bases clipped from V and 7 bases from J, the junction kept 2 bases outside the gene matches.

V gene TRBV12-3 or TRBV12-4 combines with J gene TRBJ1-3; D perhaps matches TRBD1 (6 bases). With 7 bases removed from V and 4 bases from J, the gap between germline ends came to 11 bases. The CDR3 sequence is 13 residues long. As DNA, the CDR3 is TGTGCCAGCAACCTAGACAGGGGAAACACCATATATTTT. It is translated as CASNLDRGNTIYF.

This clone was seen just once. The genes are TRBV6-4 and TRBJ1-6; D is perhaps TRBD1 (6 bases). The germline V gene encodes CDR1 MRHNA and CDR2 SNTAGT. This CDR3 region has 15 residues. V was shortened by 6 bases and J by 7 bases, with 16 bases between the two germline ends. CDR3 sequence: CASRWTDTNNSPLHF. The CDR3 region has the DNA TGTGCCAGCAGGTGGACAGACACTAACAATTCACCCCTCCACTTT.

This chain joins TRBV18 and TRBJ1-6; D is possibly TRBD1 (6 bases). V lost 0 bases, J lost 11 bases, and 11 bases lay in between. Germline values: CDR1 KGHSH, CDR2 LQKENI. CDR3 length equals 14 residues. The CDR3 here is CASSPPGQSPPLHF. In nucleotides, the CDR3 is TGTGCCAGCTCACCACCCGGACAGAGTCCACCCCTCCACTTT.

The genes are TRBV4-1 and TRBJ1-2; TRBD1 agrees at 7 bases. The CDR3 is 20 amino acids. CDR1 and CDR2 (germline): MGHRA, YSYEKL. The V gene end was trimmed by 4 bases and the J gene end by 2 bases; junction bases not matched to a gene: 22. CDR3 sequence: CASSPRHGEGARVENYGYTF. CDR3 coding DNA: TGCGCCAGCAGCCCAAGGCATGGTGAGGGGGCGCGAGTAGAGAACTATGGCTACACCTTC.

This clone was found once. The chain carries TRBV9 and TRBJ1-3; D not certain. Germline CDR1 reads SGDLS; CDR2 reads YYNGEE. Trimming removed 2 bases from V and 3 bases from J, with 9 bases in between. The CDR3 is 14 amino acids. Here the CDR3 reads CASSVESGGNTIYF. In DNA form, the CDR3 reads TGTGCCAGCAGCGTCGAGTCGGGTGGAAACACCATATATTTT.

V is TRBV15 and J is TRBJ1-2; TRBD1 agrees at 7 bases. CDR3 size: 16 residues. Germline V lookup: CDR1 LNHNV, CDR2 YYDKDF (reference sequence). V was pared by 1 base and J by 6 bases, with 11 bases of the junction left unmatched. The chain's CDR3 is CATSRGTGRVGDGYTF. In DNA form, the CDR3 reads TGTGCCACCAGCAGAGGGACAGGTCGGGTGGGGGATGGCTACACCTTC.

V gene TRBV7-2 combines with J gene TRBJ2-2; the D is unclear. This CDR3 comprises 14 residues. With 2 bases removed from V and 3 bases from J, the gap between germline ends came to 7 bases. Germline V gives CDR1 SGHTA, CDR2 FQGNSA. The CDR3 sequence: CASSLNRDTGELFF. CDR3 bases: TGTGCCAGCAGCTTAAACCGAGACACCGGGGAGCTGTTTTTT.

The V gene is TRBV5-1, the J gene TRBJ2-7; 7 positions agree with TRBD2. CDR1 and CDR2 (germline): SGHRS, YFSETQ. This CDR3 contains 19 residues. The trim removed 4 bases at V and 2 bases at J, leaving 21 bases unmatched. The CDR3: CASSTAAGFGGGFTYEQYF. CDR3 coding DNA: TGCGCCAGCAGCACGGCGGCGGGGTTCGGCGGGGGTTTCACCTACGAGCAGTACTTC.

The V gene is TRBV6-5, the J gene TRBJ1-5; the match to TRBD1 covers 10 bases. There are 13 residues in the CDR3. V was pared by 6 bases and J by 6 bases, with 2 bases of the junction left unmatched. Germline-derived CDR1 and CDR2 are MNHEY and SVGAGI. CDR3 nucleotides: TGTGCCAGCAGACGGACAGGGGGTCAGCCCCAGCATTTT. Protein: CASRRTGGQPQHF.

The table lists this clone with a few counts. The V gene is TRBV11-2, the J gene TRBJ1-1; a possible D gene is TRBD1 (6 bases). There are 15 residues in the CDR3. The germline CDR1 and CDR2 sequences are SGHAT and FQNNGV. The V and J ends lost 5 bases and 4 bases respectively, with 17 bases between them. This chain's CDR3 is CASSPPTGTLTEAFF. CDR3 nucleotide sequence: TGTGCCAGCAGCCCCCCGACAGGAACTCTCACTGAAGCTTTCTTT. The variable domain in full, completed from reference TRBV11-2 and TRBJ1-1, reads EAGVAQSPRYKIIEKRQSVAFWCNPISGHATLYWYQQILGQGPKLLIQFQNNGVVDDSQLPKDRFSAERLKGVDSTLKIQPAKLEDSAVYLCASSPPTGTLTEAFFGQGTRLTVV.

In this sample, this clone turned up once. The rearrangement uses TRBV7-9 and TRBJ1-1; D call uncertain. The CDR3 length is 16 residues. V was pared by 3 bases and J by 0 bases, with 14 bases between. The germline CDR1 and CDR2 sequences are SEHNR and FQNEAQ (reference sequence). The DNA for the CDR3 is TGTGCCAGCAGCTTTCGTGAGTTGAAGATGAACACTGAAGCTTTCTTT. Protein: CASSFRELKMNTEAFF.

For the CDR3, the DNA is TGTGCCACCAGTGATTTGCCACACCCCGGACAGCGAAATCAGCCCCAGCATTTT. It encodes CATSDLPHPGQRNQPQHF. The chain is built from TRBV24-1 and TRBJ1-5; D is perhaps TRBD1 (6 bases). V was clipped by 0 bases and J by 4 bases, with 18 bases between them. Germline CDR1 reads KGHDR; CDR2 reads SFDVKD. This CDR3 is built from 18 residues.